The clone carrying this T cell receptor beta chain has just a few counts. Its target is unknown. The CDR3 covers 18 residues. Germline-derived CDR1 and CDR2 are SGHTA and FQGNSA. V lost 4 bases and J 7 bases, leaving 28 bases between the germline ends. This entry comes from a study of blood T cells in healthy people across ages. Study observations and caveats: The study regarded diversity estimates from one million T cells as underestimates.

Researchers collected approximately 9.9 milliliters of peripheral blood from every single donor. A second PCR of 7 to 11 cycles used a sample-barcoded 5' primer and a J-beta primer mix. All cDNA molecules were each tagged by a template-switch adaptor with 12 random nucleotides. Each CDR3 protein gets one entry after TCRdb re-called the 5' RACE reads with MiXCR. The sample records roughly 1,800,000 distinct CDR3 sequences, about 50% being singletons. The chain has TRBV7-2 and TRBJ1-2; possible D gene TRBD1, 6 bases. The sequence came from a woman aged 40 to 49 in good health. The material sequenced was blood. The CDR3 loop is CASSSIFSHPKQGTGYTF. The CDR3 DNA sequence: TGTGCCAGCAGCTCAATCTTCTCACACCCCAAACAGGGAACTGGCTACACCTTC.